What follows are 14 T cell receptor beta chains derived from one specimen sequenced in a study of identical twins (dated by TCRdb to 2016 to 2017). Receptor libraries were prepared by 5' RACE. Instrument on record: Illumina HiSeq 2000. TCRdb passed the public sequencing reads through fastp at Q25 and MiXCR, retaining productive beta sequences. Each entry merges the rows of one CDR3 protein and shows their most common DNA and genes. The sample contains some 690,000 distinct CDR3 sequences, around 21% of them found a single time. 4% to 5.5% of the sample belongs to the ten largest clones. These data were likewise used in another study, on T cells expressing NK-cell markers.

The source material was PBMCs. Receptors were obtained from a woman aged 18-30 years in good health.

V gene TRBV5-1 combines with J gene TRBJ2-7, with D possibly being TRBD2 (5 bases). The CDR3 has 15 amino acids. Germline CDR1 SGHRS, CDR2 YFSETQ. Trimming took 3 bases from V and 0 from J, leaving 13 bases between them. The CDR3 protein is CASSSTSGVSYEQYF. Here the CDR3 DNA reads TGCGCCAGCAGCTCAACTTCCGGGGTCTCCTACGAGCAGTACTTC.

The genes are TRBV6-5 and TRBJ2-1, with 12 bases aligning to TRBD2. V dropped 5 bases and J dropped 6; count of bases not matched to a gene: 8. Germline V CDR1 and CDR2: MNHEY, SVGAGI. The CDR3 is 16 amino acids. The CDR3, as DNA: TGTGCCAGCAGTACTGCTAGCGGGGGGGCCGTCAATGAGCAGTTCTTC. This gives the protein CASSTASGGAVNEQFF.

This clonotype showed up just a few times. DNA of the CDR3: TGCAGCGTTTTGGACAGGGCGAACACTGAAGCTTTCTTT. This codes for CSVLDRANTEAFF. This chain connects TRBV29-1 to TRBJ1-1; the match to TRBD1 covers 8 bases. The trim removed 5 bases at V and 1 base at J, leaving 3 bases unmatched. This CDR3 region has 13 residues. CDR1 and CDR2 from the germline V gene are SQVTM and ANQGSEA.

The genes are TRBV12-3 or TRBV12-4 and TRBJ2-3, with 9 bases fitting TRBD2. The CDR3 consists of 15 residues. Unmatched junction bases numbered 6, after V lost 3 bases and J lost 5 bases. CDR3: CASSLWGLALDTQYF. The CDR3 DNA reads TGTGCCAGCAGTTTGTGGGGACTAGCATTAGATACGCAGTATTTT.

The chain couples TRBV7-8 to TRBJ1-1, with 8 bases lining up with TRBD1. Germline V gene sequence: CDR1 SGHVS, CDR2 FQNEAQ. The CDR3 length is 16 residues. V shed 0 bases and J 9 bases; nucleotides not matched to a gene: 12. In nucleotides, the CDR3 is TGTGCCAGCAGCTTAGCGGGGCTCAGGACAGGGACCAAAGCTTTCTTT. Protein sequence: CASSLAGLRTGTKAFF.

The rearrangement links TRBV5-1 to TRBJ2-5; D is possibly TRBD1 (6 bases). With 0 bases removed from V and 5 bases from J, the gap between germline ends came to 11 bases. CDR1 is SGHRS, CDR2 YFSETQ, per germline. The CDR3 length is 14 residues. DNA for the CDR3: TGCGCCAGCAGCTTGGCCACAGGGCCTGAGACCCAGTACTTC. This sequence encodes CASSLATGPETQYF.

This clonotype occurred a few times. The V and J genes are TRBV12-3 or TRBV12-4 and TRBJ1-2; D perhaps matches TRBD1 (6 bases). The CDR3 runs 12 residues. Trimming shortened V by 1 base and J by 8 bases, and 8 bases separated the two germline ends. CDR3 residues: CASSLGGAGYTF. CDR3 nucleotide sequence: TGTGCCAGCAGTTTAGGGGGGGCCGGCTACACCTTC.

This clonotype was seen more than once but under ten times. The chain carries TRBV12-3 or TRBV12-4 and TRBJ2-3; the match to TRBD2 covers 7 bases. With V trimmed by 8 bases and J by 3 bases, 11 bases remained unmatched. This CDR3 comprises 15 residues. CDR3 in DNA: TGTGCCAGCGAGTCGGTGGGAGGGAGTACAGATACGCAGTATTTT. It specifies CASESVGGSTDTQYF.

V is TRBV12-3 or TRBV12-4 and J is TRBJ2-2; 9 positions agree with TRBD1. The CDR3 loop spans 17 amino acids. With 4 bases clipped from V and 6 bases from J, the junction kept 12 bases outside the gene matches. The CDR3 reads CASSSNRGPVNPGELFF. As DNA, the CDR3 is TGTGCCAGCAGTTCCAACAGGGGGCCGGTGAATCCCGGGGAGCTGTTTTTT.

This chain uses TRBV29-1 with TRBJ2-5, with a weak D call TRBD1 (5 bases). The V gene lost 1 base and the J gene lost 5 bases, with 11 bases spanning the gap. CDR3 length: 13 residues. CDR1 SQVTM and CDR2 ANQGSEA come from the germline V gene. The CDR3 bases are TGCAGCGTTGAAGCGGCCAGGGTGGAGACCCAGTACTTC. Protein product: CSVEAARVETQYF. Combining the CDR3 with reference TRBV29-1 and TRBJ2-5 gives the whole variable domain SAVISQKPSRDICQRGTSLTIQCQVDSQVTMMFWYRQQPGQSLTLIATANQGSEATYESGFVIDKFPISRPNLTFSTLTVSNMSPEDSSIYLCSVEAARVETQYFGPGTRLLVL.

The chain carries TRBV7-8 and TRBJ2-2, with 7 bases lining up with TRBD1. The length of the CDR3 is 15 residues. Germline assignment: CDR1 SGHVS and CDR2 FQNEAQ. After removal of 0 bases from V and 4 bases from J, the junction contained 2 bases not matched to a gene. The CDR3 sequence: CASSLAGTATGELFF. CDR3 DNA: TGTGCCAGCAGCTTAGCTGGGACAGCCACCGGGGAGCTGTTTTTT.

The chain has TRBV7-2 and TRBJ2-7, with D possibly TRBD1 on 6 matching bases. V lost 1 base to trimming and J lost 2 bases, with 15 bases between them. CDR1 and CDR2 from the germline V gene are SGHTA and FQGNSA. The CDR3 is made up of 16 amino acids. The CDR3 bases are TGTGCCAGCAGCTTAGTGTGGATGCAGGGGCCCTACGAGCAGTACTTC. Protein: CASSLVWMQGPYEQYF.

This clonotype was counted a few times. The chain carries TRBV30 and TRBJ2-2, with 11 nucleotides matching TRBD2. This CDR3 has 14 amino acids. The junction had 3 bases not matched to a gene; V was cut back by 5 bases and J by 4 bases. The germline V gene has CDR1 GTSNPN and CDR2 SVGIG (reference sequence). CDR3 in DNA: TGTGCCTGGTCTCTAGCGGGGGGCACCGGGGAGCTGTTTTTT. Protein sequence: CAWSLAGGTGELFF.

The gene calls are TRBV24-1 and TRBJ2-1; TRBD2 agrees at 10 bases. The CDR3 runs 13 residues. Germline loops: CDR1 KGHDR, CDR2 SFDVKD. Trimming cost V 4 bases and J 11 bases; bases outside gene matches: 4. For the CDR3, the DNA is TGTGCCACCAGTGAAAACACTAGCGGGAAGCAGTTCTTC. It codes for CATSENTSGKQFF.